These T cell receptor beta chains were read from a single sample in a study of spatial heterogeneity in lung cancer. TCRdb re-derived calls from the 5' RACE reads in MiXCR, one entry per CDR3 protein. In the table there are more than 15,000 distinct CDR3 sequences, 6.2% of which are singletons. Sequencing was performed on lung tumor tissue, taken at surgery. Receptors originate from a male donor with early-stage non-small cell lung cancer. Both conserved end residues are part of each CDR3. Each record gives: clone size, J gene, V gene, D gene, CDR3 protein, CDR3 DNA. A D gene is named only where the DNA matches it firmly. Clone sizes are given selectively: once, few, many, or a class where the clone is expanded.

size: -
J: TRBJ2-5
V: TRBV20-1
D: -
CDR3: CSVRQGMGQETQYF
DNA: TGCAGTGTCAGGCAGGGGATGGGGCAAGAGACCCAGTACTTC

size: -
J: TRBJ2-3
V: TRBV2
D: TRBD2
CDR3: CASRREGGTDTQYF
DNA: TGTGCCAGTCGTAGGGAGGGCGGCACAGATACGCAGTATTTT

size: many
J: TRBJ2-1
V: TRBV27
D: TRBD2
CDR3: CASSLLAGVGNEQFF
DNA: TGTGCCAGCAGTTTACTAGCGGGAGTTGGGAATGAGCAGTTCTTC

size: many
J: TRBJ2-3
V: TRBV7-2
D: -
CDR3: CASSPAGTRSTDTQYF
DNA: TGTGCCAGCAGCCCAGCGGGGACACGCAGCACAGATACGCAGTATTTT

size: many
J: TRBJ1-1
V: TRBV7-2
D: -
CDR3: CASSVTRNTEAFF
DNA: TGTGCCAGCAGCGTTACAAGGAACACTGAAGCTTTCTTT

size: many
J: TRBJ2-2
V: TRBV27
D: -
CDR3: CASSFGNTGELFF
DNA: TGTGCCAGCAGTTTCGGGAACACCGGGGAGCTGTTTTTT

size: many
J: TRBJ2-7
V: TRBV12-3/TRBV12-4
D: -
CDR3: CASSQARGEQYF
DNA: TGTGCCAGCAGCCAAGCCCGAGGGGAGCAGTACTTC

size: many
J: TRBJ2-7
V: TRBV13
D: TRBD2
CDR3: CASSSPAGLAVSYEQYF
DNA: TGTGCCAGCAGTTCACCTGCGGGACTAGCGGTCTCCTACGAGCAGTACTTC

size: many
J: TRBJ1-5
V: TRBV20-1
D: TRBD1
CDR3: CSARRGQGSNQPQHF
DNA: TGCAGTGCTAGAAGGGGACAGGGGAGTAATCAGCCCCAGCATTTT

size: many
J: TRBJ2-3
V: TRBV4-1
D: -
CDR3: CASSQDPTDITDTQYF
DNA: TGCGCCAGCAGCCAAGATCCGACGGACATCACAGATACGCAGTATTTT

size: many
J: TRBJ1-4
V: TRBV6-2/TRBV6-3
D: -
CDR3: CASSPRWANEKLFF
DNA: TGTGCCAGCAGCCCACGATGGGCTAATGAAAAACTGTTTTTT

size: many
J: TRBJ2-3
V: TRBV6-5
D: -
CDR3: CASSYGDTDTQYF
DNA: TGTGCCAGCAGTTACGGGGACACAGATACGCAGTATTTT

size: -
J: TRBJ2-7
V: TRBV5-6
D: TRBD1
CDR3: CASSYPPGQGYYEQYF
DNA: TGTGCCAGCAGCTACCCACCCGGACAGGGGTACTACGAGCAGTACTTC

size: many
J: TRBJ2-1
V: TRBV6-2/TRBV6-3
D: -
CDR3: CASSYSPNEQFF
DNA: TGTGCCAGCAGTTACTCTCCTAATGAGCAGTTCTTC

size: many
J: TRBJ1-5
V: TRBV12-3/TRBV12-4
D: TRBD1
CDR3: CASSGQGGNQPQHF
DNA: TGTGCCAGCAGCGGACAGGGGGGGAATCAGCCCCAGCATTTT

size: many
J: TRBJ2-7
V: TRBV2
D: -
CDR3: CASMETVYEQYF
DNA: TGTGCCAGCATGGAGACAGTTTACGAGCAGTACTTC

size: many
J: TRBJ1-6
V: TRBV6-6
D: -
CDR3: CASHAFGDSPLHF
DNA: TGTGCCAGCCATGCCTTTGGTGATTCACCCCTCCACTTT

size: many
J: TRBJ1-1
V: TRBV7-2
D: TRBD1
CDR3: CASSLVTGGINTEAFF
DNA: TGTGCCAGCAGCTTAGTTACAGGGGGCATCAACACTGAAGCTTTCTTT

size: many
J: TRBJ2-3
V: TRBV24-1
D: -
CDR3: CATSARKGSTDTQYF
DNA: TGTGCCACCAGTGCGCGGAAGGGGAGCACAGATACGCAGTATTTT

size: many
J: TRBJ2-3
V: TRBV12-5
D: -
CDR3: CASGLVQRDTQYF
DNA: TGTGCTAGTGGTTTGGTACAGAGAGATACGCAGTATTTT

size: many
J: TRBJ2-7
V: TRBV6-5
D: -
CDR3: CASHTLEVGGSEQYF
DNA: TGTGCCAGCCATACCCTCGAGGTCGGGGGTTCGGAGCAGTACTTC

size: many
J: TRBJ2-2
V: TRBV24-1
D: TRBD1
CDR3: CATSDTLGQLNTGELFF
DNA: TGTGCCACCAGTGATACCCTGGGACAGCTGAACACCGGGGAGCTGTTTTTT

size: many
J: TRBJ2-5
V: TRBV7-2
D: TRBD2
CDR3: CASSRTTSGHKGTQYF
DNA: TGTGCCAGCAGCCGAACTACTAGCGGCCACAAGGGGACCCAGTACTTC

size: many
J: TRBJ2-7
V: TRBV28
D: TRBD1
CDR3: CASSTFYRGTYEQYF
DNA: TGTGCCAGCAGTACCTTCTACAGGGGAACCTACGAGCAGTACTTC

size: many
J: TRBJ1-6
V: TRBV7-9
D: -
CDR3: CASSDHNSPLHF
DNA: TGTGCCAGCAGCGACCATAATTCACCCCTCCACTTT

size: -
J: TRBJ2-3
V: TRBV20-1
D: TRBD2
CDR3: CSASPGLAGGLTDTQYF
DNA: TGCAGTGCTTCTCCGGGACTAGCGGGAGGTCTCACAGATACGCAGTATTTT

size: many
J: TRBJ2-5
V: TRBV28
D: -
CDR3: CASRFSSLPGQETQYF
DNA: TGTGCCAGCAGATTTTCTTCTCTCCCGGGCCAAGAGACCCAGTACTTC

size: many
J: TRBJ2-2
V: TRBV6-5
D: TRBD1
CDR3: CASRSRQGWTGELFF
DNA: TGTGCCAGCAGATCTCGACAGGGTTGGACCGGGGAGCTGTTTTTT

size: -
J: TRBJ1-2
V: TRBV6-1
D: TRBD1
CDR3: CASSLGTGGVGYTF
DNA: TGTGCCAGCAGTCTCGGGACAGGAGGGGTTGGCTACACCTTC

size: -
J: TRBJ1-4
V: TRBV30
D: -
CDR3: CAWSQLREKLFF
DNA: TGTGCCTGGAGCCAACTTAGGGAAAAACTGTTTTTT

size: many
J: TRBJ2-3
V: TRBV5-1
D: TRBD1
CDR3: CASSGRGPDTQYF
DNA: TGCGCCAGCAGTGGCAGGGGGCCAGATACGCAGTATTTT

size: many
J: TRBJ1-6
V: TRBV4-2
D: -
CDR3: CASSQRGGGTNSPLHF
DNA: TGTGCCAGCAGCCAGCGGGGAGGGGGAACAAATTCACCCCTCCACTTT

size: many
J: TRBJ1-6
V: TRBV6-2/TRBV6-3
D: -
CDR3: CASSYLADNSPLHF
DNA: TGTGCCAGCAGTTACTTGGCAGATAATTCACCCCTCCACTTT

size: many
J: TRBJ1-2
V: TRBV12-3/TRBV12-4
D: -
CDR3: CASSPDNIYGYTF
DNA: TGTGCCAGCAGTCCAGACAATATCTATGGCTACACCTTC

size: many
J: TRBJ2-3
V: TRBV6-6
D: -
CDR3: CASSHGVGTDTQYF
DNA: TGTGCCAGCAGCCACGGTGTTGGCACAGATACGCAGTATTTT

size: many
J: TRBJ1-1
V: TRBV4-3
D: -
CDR3: CASSTNTNTEAFF
DNA: TGCGCCAGCAGCACGAACACGAACACTGAAGCTTTCTTT

size: -
J: TRBJ1-5
V: TRBV19
D: -
CDR3: CASGRGPQPQHF
DNA: TGTGCCAGTGGCAGGGGCCCCCAGCCCCAACATTTT

size: many
J: TRBJ1-5
V: TRBV20-1
D: TRBD1
CDR3: CSAAPVTGGNQPQHF
DNA: TGCAGTGCCGCCCCGGTGACAGGGGGCAATCAGCCCCAGCATTTT

size: few
J: TRBJ1-4
V: TRBV18
D: -
CDR3: CASSYRTAATNEKLFF
DNA: TGTGCCAGCTCATACAGGACGGCTGCAACTAATGAAAAACTGTTTTTT

size: many
J: TRBJ2-5
V: TRBV28
D: -
CDR3: CASAFDERRLETQYF
DNA: TGTGCCAGCGCATTCGACGAGCGGCGGTTGGAGACCCAGTACTTC

size: many
J: TRBJ2-1
V: TRBV7-2
D: -
CDR3: CASSPDSFNNEQFF
DNA: TGTGCCAGCAGCCCGGACAGTTTTAACAATGAGCAGTTCTTC

size: -
J: TRBJ2-1
V: TRBV20-1
D: -
CDR3: CSAPLLDRAGASYNEQFF
DNA: TGCAGTGCTCCCCTCCTGGACAGGGCGGGAGCTAGTTACAATGAGCAGTTCTTC

size: many
J: TRBJ2-5
V: TRBV6-2/TRBV6-3
D: -
CDR3: CASSYSQATQYF
DNA: TGTGCCAGCAGTTATTCTCAAGCAACCCAGTACTTC

size: many
J: TRBJ1-6
V: TRBV20-1
D: TRBD1
CDR3: CSANDRAGDNSPLHF
DNA: TGCAGTGCCAACGACAGGGCCGGGGATAATTCACCCCTCCACTTT

size: -
J: TRBJ1-1
V: TRBV29-1
D: -
CDR3: CSAEDGVNTEAFF
DNA: TGCAGCGCTGAGGACGGAGTGAACACTGAAGCTTTCTTT

size: -
J: TRBJ2-7
V: TRBV18
D: TRBD2
CDR3: CASSPPSSGGVHEQYF
DNA: TGTGCCAGCTCACCACCAAGTAGCGGGGGTGTCCACGAGCAGTACTTC

size: many
J: TRBJ1-1
V: TRBV6-1
D: TRBD1
CDR3: CASFTGGAGDTEAFF
DNA: TGTGCCAGCTTTACAGGGGGCGCGGGGGACACTGAAGCTTTCTTT

size: few
J: TRBJ2-1
V: TRBV5-1
D: TRBD2
CDR3: CASTWASGSPGPSNEQFF
DNA: TGCGCCAGCACTTGGGCTAGCGGGAGTCCGGGACCGAGCAATGAGCAGTTCTTC

size: many
J: TRBJ2-3
V: TRBV4-1
D: -
CDR3: CASSLSASTDTQYF
DNA: TGCGCCAGCAGCCTTTCGGCTAGCACAGATACGCAGTATTTT

size: many
J: TRBJ2-1
V: TRBV7-2
D: -
CDR3: CASSIAGTYNEQFF
DNA: TGTGCCAGCAGCATTGCCGGGACTTACAATGAGCAGTTCTTC

size: many
J: TRBJ2-7
V: TRBV2
D: -
CDR3: CASSVFRGLSSYEQYF
DNA: TGTGCCAGCAGTGTATTTCGGGGGCTAAGCTCCTACGAGCAGTACTTC

size: few
J: TRBJ2-5
V: TRBV5-5
D: -
CDR3: CASSLIPRGETQYF
DNA: TGTGCCAGCAGCTTGATTCCCAGGGGAGAGACCCAGTACTTC

size: -
J: TRBJ2-1
V: TRBV29-1
D: TRBD2
CDR3: CSVEGLAGEYSYNEQFF
DNA: TGCAGCGTTGAAGGGCTAGCGGGAGAGTACTCCTACAATGAGCAGTTCTTC

size: medium-sized
J: TRBJ2-5
V: TRBV7-2
D: -
CDR3: CASSSSGSHPETQYF
DNA: TGTGCCAGCAGCTCATCCGGGAGTCACCCGGAGACCCAGTACTTC